A selection of T cell receptor beta chains follows, all from one sample in a study of cytotoxic CD8 clonotypes in ibrutinib-treated CLL. Assay used: immunoSEQ multiplex PCR; TCRdb lists only in-frame clones, some missing. Of just under 70,000 clones detected, roughly 72% appear once; the ten largest clones hold about 5.7%. The material sequenced was PBMCs, taken after 12 months of ibrutinib treatment. The receptors come from a human donor with chronic lymphocytic leukemia. The CDR3 runs from the conserved cysteine through the conserved F or W. A D gene is named only where the DNA matches it firmly. Clone size is stated in some rows and not others, as once, few, many or a class when expanded.

size	V	J	D	CDR3	DNA
NA	TRBV15	TRBJ2-5	NA	CATSRDSGWEETQYF	TGTGCCACCAGCAGAGATTCCGGGTGGGAAGAGACCCAGTACTTC
NA	TRBV10-3	TRBJ1-6	NA	CAISETRANSPPHF	TGTGCCATCAGTGAGACTCGGGCTAATTCACCCCCCCACTTT
NA	TRBV11-2	TRBJ2-1	TRBD1	CASSPGQGRYNEQFF	TGTGCCAGCAGCCCGGGACAGGGGCGATACAATGAGCAGTTCTTC
few	TRBV25-1	TRBJ2-7	TRBD2	CASSAPGLEYEQYF	TGTGCCAGCAGCGCACCGGGACTAGAGTACGAGCAGTACTTC
once	TRBV7-9	TRBJ2-3	NA	CASSQPASGADTQYF	TGTGCCAGCAGCCAACCGGCCAGCGGCGCAGATACGCAGTATTTT
NA	TRBV5-6	TRBJ2-2	NA	CASSLAGGSANTGELFF	TGTGCCAGCAGCTTGGCCGGGGGCAGCGCGAACACCGGGGAGCTGTTTTTT
NA	TRBV5-4	TRBJ2-2	TRBD1	CASSLDRGTGELFF	TGTGCCAGCAGTCTAGACAGGGGCACCGGGGAGCTGTTTTTT
NA	TRBV19	TRBJ2-7	NA	CASSTIGKPPYEQYF	TGTGCCAGTAGCACCATCGGTAAACCCCCCTACGAGCAGTACTTC
NA	TRBV19	TRBJ2-7	TRBD1	CASSIGGETGADEQYF	TGTGCCAGTAGTATAGGTGGTGAGACAGGGGCTGACGAGCAGTACTTC
NA	TRBV2	TRBJ2-4	NA	CASRSENIQYF	TGTGCCAGCAGATCCGAAAACATTCAGTACTTC
NA	TRBV7-8	TRBJ1-4	NA	CASSLTIGWEKLFF	TGTGCCAGCAGCCTAACGATTGGCTGGGAAAAACTGTTTTTT
NA	TRBV9	TRBJ1-6	NA	CASSAWDGSSSYNSPLHF	TGTGCCAGCAGCGCTTGGGACGGATCGAGCTCCTATAATTCACCCCTCCACTTT
few	TRBV7-2	TRBJ2-2	NA	CASSLVTSGTGELFF	TGTGCCAGCAGCTTAGTCACGTCCGGCACCGGGGAGCTGTTTTTT
NA	TRBV19	TRBJ1-4	TRBD1	CASKDRDNEKLFF	TGTGCCAGTAAGGACAGGGATAATGAAAAACTGTTTTTT
NA	TRBV6-1	TRBJ2-1	NA	CASSEAVSSSYNEQFF	TGTGCCAGCAGTGAAGCGGTCAGCAGCTCCTACAATGAGCAGTTCTTC
NA	TRBV7-9	TRBJ1-6	NA	CASSPAPSPLHF	TGTGCCAGCAGCCCCGCCCCTTCACCCCTCCACTTT
NA	TRBV28	TRBJ2-5	NA	CASKGGAFETQYF	TGTGCCAGCAAAGGGGGGGCCTTTGAGACCCAGTACTTC
NA	TRBV19	TRBJ2-1	NA	CASSIVGGYNEQFF	TGTGCCAGTAGTATAGTGGGGGGTTACAATGAGCAGTTCTTC
NA	TRBV21-1	TRBJ2-7	NA	CASSIDRDGSYEQYF	TGTGCCAGCAGCATCGACCGGGACGGATCCTACGAGCAGTACTTC
NA	TRBV7-9	TRBJ1-5	NA	CASSGQGNQPQHF	TGTGCCAGCAGTGGGCAGGGGAATCAGCCCCAGCATTTT
NA	TRBV7-9	TRBJ2-5	NA	CASSTVWPPETQYF	TGTGCCAGCAGCACAGTTTGGCCTCCGGAGACCCAGTACTTC
NA	TRBV5-8	TRBJ2-1	NA	CASSQDRSSYNEQFF	TGTGCCAGCAGTCAAGACAGGAGCTCCTACAATGAGCAGTTCTTC
few	TRBV19	TRBJ1-3	NA	CASREDRLGNTIYF	TGTGCCAGTAGAGAAGACAGGCTCGGAAACACCATATATTTT
few	TRBV19	TRBJ2-5	NA	CASSLPGRPQETQYF	TGTGCCAGTAGCCTACCGGGACGCCCACAAGAGACCCAGTACTTC
NA	TRBV15	TRBJ2-2	NA	CATSRRGTTNTGELFF	TGTGCCACCAGCAGACGCGGGACAACGAACACCGGGGAGCTGTTTTTT
NA	TRBV11-2	TRBJ2-7	NA	CASSQEGGYEQYF	TGCGCCAGCAGCCAAGAAGGGGGCTACGAGCAGTACTTC
few	TRBV19	TRBJ1-3	TRBD1	CASSSETGRRNTIYF	TGTGCCAGTAGTTCGGAGACAGGGCGGAGAAACACCATATATTTT
NA	TRBV4-1	TRBJ1-1	TRBD1	CASSQVQGMIAEAFF	TGCGCCAGCAGCCAAGTACAGGGGATGATAGCTGAAGCTTTCTTT
few	TRBV28	TRBJ1-3	NA	CASSFSLSSGNTIYF	TGTGCCAGCAGTTTCTCTCTGAGCTCTGGAAACACCATATATTTT
NA	TRBV5-1	TRBJ1-4	NA	CASSRGATNEKLFF	TGCGCCAGCAGCCGGGGGGCCACTAATGAAAAACTGTTTTTT
NA	TRBV15	TRBJ2-3	TRBD1	CATRAPATGSEDTQYF	TGTGCCACCAGAGCCCCCGCGACAGGGTCCGAAGATACGCAGTATTTT
NA	TRBV2	TRBJ1-2	NA	CASSRDPLYGYTF	TGTGCCAGCAGCCGGGACCCACTCTATGGCTACACCTTC
NA	TRBV18	TRBJ1-5	NA	CASSPLRTADSNQPQHF	TGTGCCAGCTCACCCCTCCGGACAGCGGATAGCAATCAGCCCCAGCATTTT
few	TRBV18	TRBJ2-7	NA	CASSPGAGDYEQYF	TGTGCCAGCTCACCGGGGGCAGGGGACTACGAGCAGTACTTC
NA	TRBV2	TRBJ1-3	NA	CASSETASGNTIYF	TGTGCCAGCAGTGAAACAGCTTCTGGAAACACCATATATTTT
few	TRBV10-2	TRBJ1-5	TRBD1	CASSRDSKNQPQHF	TGCGCCAGCAGCCGGGACAGCAAGAATCAGCCCCAGCATTTT
NA	TRBV18	TRBJ2-1	TRBD1	CASSPQQLRGLNNEQFF	TGTGCCAGCTCACCGCAACAACTGAGGGGGCTAAACAATGAGCAGTTCTTC
NA	TRBV4-3	TRBJ2-4	NA	CASSHREGGKNIQYF	TGCGCCAGCAGCCATAGGGAGGGGGGAAAAAACATTCAGTACTTC
NA	TRBV6-5	TRBJ1-1	NA	CASSYRGSQGTEAFF	TGTGCCAGCAGTTACAGAGGGTCGCAGGGCACTGAAGCTTTCTTT
NA	TRBV7-9	TRBJ2-4	NA	CASSTYRASKNIQYF	TGTGCCAGCAGCACTTACAGAGCCTCTAAAAACATTCAGTACTTC
NA	TRBV19	TRBJ2-6	NA	CASKLNSGANVLTF	TGTGCCAGTAAGCTGAACTCTGGGGCCAACGTCCTGACTTTC
few	TRBV6-1	TRBJ1-5	NA	CASSEAGGMYQPQHF	TGTGCCAGCAGTGAAGCGGGGGGGATGTATCAGCCCCAGCATTTT
NA	TRBV7-9	TRBJ1-1	NA	CASSRVLRAGGTEAFF	TGTGCCAGCAGCCGCGTGCTCAGGGCGGGTGGCACTGAAGCTTTCTTT
NA	TRBV18	TRBJ1-2	TRBD1	CASSPPSRGQNYGYTF	TGTGCCAGCTCACCACCTAGTAGGGGACAGAACTATGGCTACACCTTC
NA	TRBV11-3	TRBJ2-7	NA	CASSPLADSYEQYF	TGTGCCAGCAGCCCTCTCGCGGACTCCTACGAGCAGTACTTC
NA	TRBV7-9	TRBJ2-3	TRBD1	CASSLAGQGLSTDTQYF	TGTGCCAGCAGCTTAGCGGGACAGGGACTAAGCACAGATACGCAGTATTTT
NA	TRBV19	TRBJ1-2	NA	CASNSWGSNYGYTF	TGTGCCAGCAACTCCTGGGGGTCTAACTATGGCTACACCTTC
NA	TRBV7-9	TRBJ2-7	TRBD1	CASSLSGQGFYEQYF	TGTGCCAGCAGCTTAAGTGGACAGGGGTTCTACGAGCAGTACTTC